The rows below give T cell receptor beta chains drawn from one sample of a study of cytomegalovirus exposure and HLA in healthy donors. Clones were sequenced by immunoSEQ multiplex PCR, and TCRdb holds only the in-frame ones, with some missing. The sample lists 150,000 to 200,000 clones; around 77% were seen once. The sequencing input was PBMCs. These receptor sequences come from a female donor in good health and CMV-seronegative. The CDR3 runs from the conserved cysteine through the conserved F or W. A D gene is named only where the DNA matches it firmly. Size is omitted from some rows. Given values are once, few, many or a class for expanded clones.

v_gene	len	abundance	d_gene	j_gene	CDR3aa	CDR3nt
TRBV7-2	14	.	.	TRBJ2-5	CASSLGGVQETQYF	TGTGCCAGCAGCTTAGGGGGGGTACAAGAGACCCAGTACTTC
TRBV19	15	.	TRBD1	TRBJ1-6	CASSTPTGRNSPLHF	TGTGCCAGTAGTACCCCGACAGGGAGAAATTCACCCCTCCACTTT
TRBV29-1	14	.	TRBD1	TRBJ2-5	CSLRRQGNQETQYF	TGCAGCCTTCGAAGACAGGGGAACCAAGAGACCCAGTACTTC
TRBV14	16	.	.	TRBJ2-3	CASSQERGRRTDTQYF	TGTGCCAGCAGCCAAGAAAGGGGCCGGCGGACAGATACGCAGTATTTT
TRBV6-6	14	.	TRBD2	TRBJ2-5	CASSYLGGEETQYF	TGTGCCAGCAGCTACCTGGGGGGGGAAGAGACCCAGTACTTC
TRBV15	14	.	.	TRBJ1-2	CATSRSSLNYGYTF	TGTGCCACCAGCAGGTCCTCCCTTAACTATGGCTACACCTTC
TRBV28	14	.	.	TRBJ1-2	CASSFGGLDYGYTF	TGTGCCAGCAGTTTCGGGGGTCTAGACTATGGCTACACCTTC
TRBV5-1	15	once	.	TRBJ1-2	CASSLEGGGNYGYTF	TGCGCCAGCAGCTTGGAGGGAGGGGGAAACTATGGCTACACCTTC
TRBV29-1	13	few	.	TRBJ1-3	CSVRGISGNTIYF	TGCAGCGTTCGCGGGATCTCTGGAAACACCATATATTTT
TRBV6-6	13	.	.	TRBJ2-5	CASSRDSPVEQYF	TGTGCCAGCAGCCGGGACTCCCCAGTTGAGCAGTACTTC
TRBV6-1	15	.	.	TRBJ2-7	CASSEETASSYEQYF	TGTGCCAGCAGTGAGGAGACTGCGAGCTCCTACGAGCAGTACTTC
TRBV6-1	15	.	TRBD1	TRBJ2-2	CASSSLTGGTGELFF	TGTGCCAGCAGTTCGCTAACAGGGGGCACCGGGGAGCTGTTTTTT
TRBV25-1	11	.	.	TRBJ1-1	CATRRNTEAFF	TGTGCCACCAGGAGAAACACTGAAGCTTTCTTT
TRBV5-1	11	.	.	TRBJ2-7	CASSSTGEQYF	TGCGCCAGCAGCTCCACAGGGGAGCAGTACTTC
TRBV7-9	12	.	.	TRBJ1-5	CASSFSDQPQHF	TGTGCCAGCAGCTTCTCCGATCAGCCCCAGCATTTT
TRBV27	14	.	.	TRBJ2-7	CASSLTDISYEQYF	TGTGCCAGCAGTTTGACAGATATCTCCTACGAGCAGTACTTC
TRBV7-8	13	.	.	TRBJ1-1	CASSLDVNTEAFF	TGTGCCAGCAGTCTAGACGTGAACACTGAAGCTTTCTTT
TRBV27	15	.	TRBD1	TRBJ1-4	CASSPGTGLDEKLFF	TGTGCCAGCAGTCCCGGGACAGGGCTAGATGAAAAACTGTTTTTT
TRBV7-3	15	few	TRBD2	TRBJ2-7	CASSSSASGAYEQYF	TGTGCCAGCAGCTCTAGTGCTAGCGGCGCCTACGAGCAGTACTTC
TRBV5-3	16	.	.	TRBJ2-1	CARSQLPRGEVYEQFF	TGTGCCAGAAGCCAATTACCCAGGGGGGAAGTCTATGAGCAGTTCTTC
TRBV5-1	15	few	TRBD2	TRBJ2-1	CASSLVAGGFSEQFF	TGCGCCAGCAGCTTGGTTGCGGGAGGGTTTAGTGAGCAGTTCTTC
TRBV4-3	16	.	.	TRBJ2-2	CASSPQEGPSTGELFF	TGCGCCAGCAGCCCACAGGAGGGGCCATCCACCGGGGAGCTGTTTTTT
TRBV7-9	13	many	TRBD2	TRBJ2-1	CAKGLAGYNEQFF	TGTGCCAAGGGACTAGCGGGGTACAATGAGCAGTTCTTC
TRBV7-6	15	.	TRBD1	TRBJ2-5	CASSPEDRERTGQYF	TGTGCCAGCAGTCCAGAGGACAGGGAGCGAACGGGGCAGTACTTC
TRBV5-1	16	.	TRBD2	TRBJ2-7	CASSLALSGRDYEQYF	TGCGCCAGCAGCTTGGCCCTTAGCGGGAGGGACTACGAGCAGTACTTC
TRBV4-1	17	.	.	TRBJ2-1	CASSQGPRVSSYNEQFF	TGCGCCAGCAGCCAAGGGCCCAGGGTCAGCTCCTACAATGAGCAGTTCTTC
TRBV5-6	15	once	TRBD2	TRBJ2-7	CASSIDRGGSDEQYF	TGTGCCAGCAGCATAGACCGGGGAGGGTCGGACGAGCAGTACTTC
TRBV6-1	15	.	.	TRBJ1-2	CASSEGSLRAYGYTF	TGTGCCAGCAGTGAGGGGTCTCTGAGGGCCTATGGCTACACCTTC
TRBV5-3	18	.	TRBD2	TRBJ2-5	CARSLGLAGALDGETQYF	TGTGCCAGAAGCCTTGGACTAGCGGGGGCCTTGGACGGTGAGACCCAGTACTTC
TRBV28	14	.	.	TRBJ2-5	CASSLVRGGETQYF	TGTGCCAGCAGTTTAGTGCGGGGCGGGGAGACCCAGTACTTC
TRBV5-1	14	.	.	TRBJ2-2	CASSLDSNTGELFF	TGCGCCAGCAGCTTAGACTCTAACACCGGGGAGCTGTTTTTT
TRBV6-5	14	.	.	TRBJ1-3	CASSPGRGGNTIYF	TGTGCCAGCAGTCCAGGAAGGGGGGGAAACACCATATATTTT
TRBV5-5	15	.	.	TRBJ1-1	CASSLGPHPNTEAFF	TGTGCCAGCAGCTTGGGTCCACATCCGAACACTGAAGCTTTCTTT
TRBV28	16	.	TRBD1	TRBJ2-5	CASRRDRGSIQETQYF	TGTGCCAGCAGACGCGACAGGGGGTCTATCCAAGAGACCCAGTACTTC
TRBV5-1	19	.	TRBD2	TRBJ2-3	CASSGVLAGEGPGTDTQYF	TGCGCCAGCAGCGGCGTTCTAGCGGGAGAGGGGCCGGGCACAGATACGCAGTATTTT
TRBV2	13	.	.	TRBJ1-1	CASSYQGNTEAFF	TGTGCCAGCAGCTATCAGGGCAACACTGAAGCTTTCTTT
TRBV12-5	14	.	TRBD2	TRBJ2-7	CASAKGTSSYEQYF	TGTGCTAGTGCCAAAGGGACTAGCTCCTACGAGCAGTACTTC
TRBV9	15	.	.	TRBJ2-3	CASSVLVGGPDTQYF	TGTGCCAGCAGCGTACTCGTGGGAGGTCCCGATACGCAGTATTTT
TRBV28	12	.	.	TRBJ2-7	CASSLPAYEQYF	TGTGCCAGCAGTTTGCCAGCCTACGAGCAGTACTTC
TRBV7-9	12	once	.	TRBJ2-7	CASSLGGDEQYF	TGTGCCAGCAGCTTAGGTGGAGACGAGCAGTACTTC
TRBV4-3	14	.	TRBD1	TRBJ1-2	CASNDPGGRNGYTF	TGCGCCAGCAACGACCCAGGGGGAAGGAATGGCTACACCTTC
TRBV11-2	17	.	.	TRBJ2-1	CASSPPLRGGAVNEQFF	TGTGCCAGCAGCCCACCCCTTAGGGGGGGGGCGGTCAATGAGCAGTTCTTC
TRBV7-7	14	.	.	TRBJ2-5	CASSLQGPKETQYF	TGTGCCAGCAGTCTCCAGGGTCCCAAAGAGACCCAGTACTTC
TRBV7-2	14	.	.	TRBJ1-4	CASSPRQINEKLFF	TGTGCCAGCAGCCCACGACAGATTAATGAAAAACTGTTTTTT
TRBV13	16	.	.	TRBJ1-1	CASSLVGAWDYTEAFF	TGTGCCAGCAGCTTAGTAGGGGCGTGGGATTACACTGAAGCTTTCTTT
TRBV5-4	15	.	.	TRBJ2-7	CASSPRTDSSYEQYF	TGTGCCAGCAGCCCACGGACCGACAGCTCCTACGAGCAGTACTTC
TRBV28	15	.	.	TRBJ1-1	CASSLRDTQRAEAFF	TGTGCCAGCAGCTTAAGGGACACCCAGCGCGCTGAAGCTTTCTTT
TRBV28	14	few	.	TRBJ2-1	CASGEGGAYNEQFF	TGTGCCAGCGGGGAGGGGGGGGCCTACAATGAGCAGTTCTTC
TRBV29-1	15	few	TRBD2	TRBJ2-5	CSAKGLAGIRETQYF	TGCAGCGCAAAAGGACTAGCGGGAATCCGAGAGACCCAGTACTTC
TRBV5-5	15	.	TRBD1	TRBJ1-6	CASSLSTGDNSPLHF	TGTGCCAGCAGCTTATCGACAGGGGACAATTCACCCCTCCACTTT
TRBV19	15	.	TRBD1	TRBJ1-2	CASTYYSGQDYGYTF	TGTGCCAGTACGTATTACTCGGGACAGGACTATGGCTACACCTTC
TRBV4-1	13	.	.	TRBJ2-1	CASSHDSSNEQFF	TGCGCCAGCAGCCACGACAGTTCCAATGAGCAGTTCTTC
TRBV2	14	.	.	TRBJ2-5	CASRGTLHRETQYF	TGTGCCAGCCGAGGGACTTTACACCGGGAGACCCAGTACTTC
TRBV5-8	15	.	TRBD1	TRBJ2-1	CASSGYRDRYNEQFF	TGTGCCAGCAGCGGGTACCGGGACAGATACAATGAGCAGTTCTTC
TRBV4-1	13	.	.	TRBJ2-7	CASSRTSIYEQYF	TGCGCCAGCAGCCGAACTAGCATCTACGAGCAGTACTTC
TRBV6-5	14	.	.	TRBJ2-1	CASTREETYNEQFF	TGTGCCAGCACCAGGGAAGAGACCTACAATGAGCAGTTCTTC
TRBV29-1	13	few	TRBD1	TRBJ1-6	CSVKGQGDSPLHF	TGCAGCGTTAAGGGACAGGGGGATTCACCCCTCCACTTT
TRBV9	15	once	TRBD1	TRBJ2-2	CASSPRQGHTGELFF	TGTGCCAGCAGCCCTCGACAGGGCCACACCGGGGAGCTGTTTTTT
TRBV5-1	15	.	TRBD1	TRBJ2-7	CASSSRQGVTYEQYF	TGCGCCAGCAGCTCCAGACAGGGGGTTACCTACGAGCAGTACTTC